This T cell receptor (beta chain) emerged from a study of shared clonotypes between healthy human individuals. About the study: Three CD4 naive, three CD4 memory, two CD8 naive and one CD8 memory plate were used per donor. General observations from the study: A few donors showed sharing of around 5.3% of naive CD4 clonotypes.

The CDR3 is made up of 16 amino acids. V was clipped by 2 bases and J by 7 bases; unmatched bases: 7. CDR1 is MRHNA, CDR2 SNTAGT, per germline. Deep was the level used in running the assay. Clones were sequenced by immunoSEQ multiplex PCR, and TCRdb holds only the in-frame ones, with some missing. The sample yields about 1.5 million clones, about 98% seen once. Turning to this clone: Its antigen is currently unknown.

From CD4+ cells came CD45RA+ naive and CD45RA-negative memory subsets. This chain connects TRBV6-4 to TRBJ2-2; TRBD2 matches 10 bases. The TCR comes from a man younger than 40 in good health. Sequenced: naive CD4+ T cells sorted from blood. Subset here: CD45RA+ positively selected. The CDR3 DNA reads as TGTGCCAGCAGTGACGAACAGCGGGAGGGCGTCGGGGAGCTGTTTTTT. This translates into CASSDEQREGVGELFF.